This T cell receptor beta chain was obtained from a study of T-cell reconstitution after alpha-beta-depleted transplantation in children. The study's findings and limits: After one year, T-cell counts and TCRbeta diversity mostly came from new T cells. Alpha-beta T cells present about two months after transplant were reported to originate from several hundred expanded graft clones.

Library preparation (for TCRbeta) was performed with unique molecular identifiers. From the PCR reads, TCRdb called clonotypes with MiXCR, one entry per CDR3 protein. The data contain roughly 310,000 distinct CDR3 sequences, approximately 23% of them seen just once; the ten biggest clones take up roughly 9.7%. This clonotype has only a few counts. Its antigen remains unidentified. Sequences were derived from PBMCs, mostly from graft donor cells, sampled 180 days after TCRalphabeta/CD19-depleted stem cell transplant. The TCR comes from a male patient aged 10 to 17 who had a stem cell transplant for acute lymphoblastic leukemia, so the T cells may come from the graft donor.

The CDR3 loop is CATSTGNFRNEQFF. The CDR3 DNA reads TGTGCCACCTCGACAGGGAACTTTCGGAATGAGCAGTTCTTC. The chain joins TRBV24-1 to TRBJ2-1; 7 bases agree with TRBD1. The V gene end was trimmed by 9 bases and the J gene end by 7 bases; junction bases not matched to a gene: 11. This CDR3 has 14 amino acids. Germline V gives CDR1 KGHDR, CDR2 SFDVKD.